The T cell receptor (beta chain) under discussion was sequenced for a study of T cell responses to AZD1222 COVID-19 vaccine. Whole-study findings and limits: At study baseline, merely roughly 6 AZD1222 recipients were seropositive. Close to half of spike-specific TCRs reportedly recognize unmutated variant regions. Among the donors, most were white British and more were female, and clonal diversity was possibly underestimated. Spike-specific TCR breadth rose after two AZD1222 doses, and depth rose as well.

About this clone: Its antigen is currently unknown.

Trimming removed 4 bases at V and 1 base at J, with 7 bases between. This CDR3 comprises 13 residues. Per germline, CDR1 SGHAT and CDR2 FQNNGV. Using immunoSEQ multiplex PCR, the repertoire was profiled, and TCRdb retains in-frame clones only, with some absent. This table holds some 160,000 clones, 85% to 95% found once. The chain joins TRBV11-2 to TRBJ1-1, with D perhaps TRBD1 (6 bases). This receptor was identified in an adult in good health. Here the sequenced sample was peripheral blood, taken on day 0 of AZD1222 vaccination. The DNA of the CDR3 is TGTGCCAGCAGCTCACAGGGGAACACTGAAGCTTTCTTT. Residues: CASSSQGNTEAFF.